The 14 T cell receptor beta chains below come from one sample, sequenced in a study of T cells in Graves' hyperthyroidism and ophthalmopathy (dated by TCRdb to between 2017 and 2020). Libraries were prepared through multiplex PCR. The sequencer listed for this sample is Illumina HiSeq 2000. The TCR beta CDR3 regions were amplified from the RNA transcripts. The first round of RT-PCR for the TCR CDR3 was performed with the HTBI primer set and the Qiagen OneStep RT-PCR kit. In-frame beta chains were kept once TCRdb had trimmed the public reads at Q25 with fastp and called clones with MiXCR. Entries are consolidated by CDR3 protein sequence, retaining the most common genes and DNA. The sample data list some 350,000 distinct CDR3 sequences, and 15% to 20% of these were observed just once. 3.7% of the sample comes from the top ten. The source material was blood. These receptors originate from a woman younger than 35 with Graves' hyperthyroidism.

In this sample, this clonotype turned up many times. This chain links TRBV7-2 with TRBJ2-7; D is ambiguous. The ends were cut back, 5 bases at V and 5 bases at J, with 10 bases in the middle. Germline V gives CDR1 SGHTA, CDR2 FQGNSA. The CDR3 is 12 amino acids. The CDR3 DNA is TGTGCCAGCAGCCGACGCCGGGACGAGCAGTACTTC. This translates into CASSRRRDEQYF.

The V gene is TRBV6-2 or TRBV6-3, the J gene TRBJ1-1; D gene unclear. The CDR3 length is 11 residues. Germline V gene lookup returns CDR1 MNHEY and CDR2 SVGEGT. The V end was cut by 6 bases, the J end by 7 bases, with 9 bases between. The CDR3 loop reads CASRGGIEAFF. For the CDR3, the DNA is TGTGCCAGCAGGGGCGGAATTGAAGCTTTCTTT.

This clonotype was counted at least ten times. The chain joins TRBV5-1 to TRBJ1-1; the D gene is possibly TRBD1 (5 bases). The CDR3 runs to 18 residues. The germline V and J ends were trimmed by 4 bases and 1 base, with 23 bases remaining between them. Germline V gives CDR1 SGHRS, CDR2 YFSETQ. The CDR3 reads CASSPDRGLGYQNTEAFF. CDR3 DNA sequence: TGCGCCAGCAGCCCCGACCGGGGGTTAGGTTACCAGAACACTGAAGCTTTCTTT.

This clonotype was observed at least ten times. In nucleotides, the CDR3 is TGTGCCAGCAGTGTTACAGGGCTAGGCAATCAGCCCCAGCATTTT. This encodes CASSVTGLGNQPQHF. V is TRBV6-1 and J is TRBJ1-5; possible D gene TRBD1, 6 bases. V was trimmed by 4 bases and J by 2 bases, leaving 12 bases between them. The CDR3 length is 15 residues. CDR1 is MNHNS, CDR2 SASEGT, per germline.

Ten or more counts support this clonotype. As DNA, the CDR3 is TGTGCCAGCAGTACCTTACAGGGAAGCTCTGGAAACACCATATATTTT. Its protein product is CASSTLQGSSGNTIYF. The V and J genes are TRBV6-5 and TRBJ1-3; D is perhaps TRBD1 (6 bases). Per germline, CDR1 MNHEY and CDR2 SVGAGI. This CDR3 is 16 amino acids long. V lost 5 bases, J lost 0 bases, and 14 bases lay in between.

This clonotype has more than one count but fewer than ten. The V and J genes are TRBV3-1 and TRBJ1-1, with a possible D match to TRBD1 (6 bases). There are 13 residues in the CDR3. The V gene's germline CDR1 is LGHDT and CDR2 YNNKEL (reference sequence). Between the trimmed V and J ends, which lost 1 base and 6 bases, there was a span of 9 bases. The CDR3 is CASSQGGAAEAFF. CDR3 DNA sequence: TGTGCCAGCAGCCAAGGGGGGGCGGCTGAAGCTTTCTTT.

Many counts were recorded for this clonotype. The V and J genes are TRBV2 and TRBJ1-2; 9 bases fit TRBD1. The CDR3 runs to 16 residues. V was clipped by 4 bases and J by 0 bases; unmatched bases: 6. Germline lookup yields CDR1 SNHLY and CDR2 FYNNEI. The DNA for the CDR3 is TGTGCCAGCAGTGTACCGGGACAGGGTACTAACTATGGCTACACCTTC. As protein: CASSVPGQGTNYGYTF.

V is TRBV7-8 and J is TRBJ2-7, with 7 bases that match TRBD2. The CDR3 length is 14 residues. With 2 bases clipped from V and 3 bases from J, the junction kept 4 bases outside the gene matches. The germline gives CDR1 SGHVS, CDR2 FQNEAQ. CDR3 amino acids: CASSLIGGGYEQYF. In nucleotides, the CDR3 is TGTGCCAGCAGCTTAATTGGCGGGGGCTACGAGCAGTACTTC.

This clonotype was recorded at least ten times. This sequence joins TRBV7-2 and TRBJ2-5; D uncertain. CDR1 is SGHTA and CDR2 is FQGNSA in the germline V gene. Trimming cost V 5 bases and J 0 bases, with 10 bases left between them. This CDR3 is 14 amino acids long. CDR3 sequence reads: CASSRQTYQETQYF. The CDR3 coding sequence is TGTGCCAGCAGCCGGCAGACTTACCAAGAGACCCAGTACTTC.

In its sample, this clonotype was seen many times. The rearrangement links TRBV6-5 to TRBJ1-1; TRBD1 might be the D (5 bases). The CDR3 has 15 residues. Per the germline V gene, CDR1 is MNHEY and CDR2 is SVGAGI. V lost 8 bases and J 1 base, leaving 17 bases between the germline ends. Written as DNA, the CDR3 is TGTGCCAGCTCGGACTGGGGCACAACGAACACTGAAGCTTTCTTT. It encodes CASSDWGTTNTEAFF.

This clonotype was counted at least ten times. The chain joins TRBV20-1 to TRBJ2-5, with 7 positions matching TRBD2. Germline V gives CDR1 DFQATT, CDR2 SNEGSKA (reference sequence). J was trimmed by 4 bases and V by 6 bases; bases with no gene match: 11. The CDR3 is 14 residues long. CDR3: CSATGTMGSETQYF. The CDR3 DNA is TGCAGTGCGACCGGGACTATGGGCTCAGAGACCCAGTACTTC.

This clonotype came up many times. The chain links TRBV27 to TRBJ1-5, with D unclear. The CDR3 runs 16 residues. V was shortened by 1 base and J by 0 bases, with 10 bases between the two germline ends. Germline V CDR1 and CDR2: MNHEY, SMNVEV (reference sequence). This CDR3 reads CASSLFGVDSNQPQHF. DNA of the CDR3: TGTGCCAGCAGTTTATTCGGGGTCGATAGCAATCAGCCCCAGCATTTT.

This clonotype was picked up many times. The chain combines TRBV19 with TRBJ1-2, with 8 bases aligning to TRBD1. The trim removed 3 bases at V and 4 bases at J, leaving 4 bases unmatched. Looked up from germline, CDR1 is LNHDA and CDR2 is SQIVND (reference sequence). The CDR3 totals 14 residues. This CDR3 is CASSIDRGPYGYTF. The CDR3 bases are TGTGCCAGTAGTATCGACAGGGGCCCCTATGGCTACACCTTC. Looking up the rest from reference TRBV19 and TRBJ1-2 gives the full variable domain: DGGITQSPKYLFRKEGQNVTLSCEQNLNHDAMYWYRQDPGQGLRLIYYSQIVNDFQKGDIAEGYSVSREKKESFPLTVTSAQKNPTAFYLCASSIDRGPYGYTFGSGTRLTVV.

CDR3 in DNA: TGTGCCAGCAGTTCTGTCCGGCCCTATAATTCACCCCTCCACTTT. Translated: CASSSVRPYNSPLHF. V and J are TRBV12-3 or TRBV12-4 and TRBJ1-6; D remains ambiguous. Trimming pared 4 bases from V and 2 bases from J, leaving 9 bases between. CDR3 length: 15 residues.